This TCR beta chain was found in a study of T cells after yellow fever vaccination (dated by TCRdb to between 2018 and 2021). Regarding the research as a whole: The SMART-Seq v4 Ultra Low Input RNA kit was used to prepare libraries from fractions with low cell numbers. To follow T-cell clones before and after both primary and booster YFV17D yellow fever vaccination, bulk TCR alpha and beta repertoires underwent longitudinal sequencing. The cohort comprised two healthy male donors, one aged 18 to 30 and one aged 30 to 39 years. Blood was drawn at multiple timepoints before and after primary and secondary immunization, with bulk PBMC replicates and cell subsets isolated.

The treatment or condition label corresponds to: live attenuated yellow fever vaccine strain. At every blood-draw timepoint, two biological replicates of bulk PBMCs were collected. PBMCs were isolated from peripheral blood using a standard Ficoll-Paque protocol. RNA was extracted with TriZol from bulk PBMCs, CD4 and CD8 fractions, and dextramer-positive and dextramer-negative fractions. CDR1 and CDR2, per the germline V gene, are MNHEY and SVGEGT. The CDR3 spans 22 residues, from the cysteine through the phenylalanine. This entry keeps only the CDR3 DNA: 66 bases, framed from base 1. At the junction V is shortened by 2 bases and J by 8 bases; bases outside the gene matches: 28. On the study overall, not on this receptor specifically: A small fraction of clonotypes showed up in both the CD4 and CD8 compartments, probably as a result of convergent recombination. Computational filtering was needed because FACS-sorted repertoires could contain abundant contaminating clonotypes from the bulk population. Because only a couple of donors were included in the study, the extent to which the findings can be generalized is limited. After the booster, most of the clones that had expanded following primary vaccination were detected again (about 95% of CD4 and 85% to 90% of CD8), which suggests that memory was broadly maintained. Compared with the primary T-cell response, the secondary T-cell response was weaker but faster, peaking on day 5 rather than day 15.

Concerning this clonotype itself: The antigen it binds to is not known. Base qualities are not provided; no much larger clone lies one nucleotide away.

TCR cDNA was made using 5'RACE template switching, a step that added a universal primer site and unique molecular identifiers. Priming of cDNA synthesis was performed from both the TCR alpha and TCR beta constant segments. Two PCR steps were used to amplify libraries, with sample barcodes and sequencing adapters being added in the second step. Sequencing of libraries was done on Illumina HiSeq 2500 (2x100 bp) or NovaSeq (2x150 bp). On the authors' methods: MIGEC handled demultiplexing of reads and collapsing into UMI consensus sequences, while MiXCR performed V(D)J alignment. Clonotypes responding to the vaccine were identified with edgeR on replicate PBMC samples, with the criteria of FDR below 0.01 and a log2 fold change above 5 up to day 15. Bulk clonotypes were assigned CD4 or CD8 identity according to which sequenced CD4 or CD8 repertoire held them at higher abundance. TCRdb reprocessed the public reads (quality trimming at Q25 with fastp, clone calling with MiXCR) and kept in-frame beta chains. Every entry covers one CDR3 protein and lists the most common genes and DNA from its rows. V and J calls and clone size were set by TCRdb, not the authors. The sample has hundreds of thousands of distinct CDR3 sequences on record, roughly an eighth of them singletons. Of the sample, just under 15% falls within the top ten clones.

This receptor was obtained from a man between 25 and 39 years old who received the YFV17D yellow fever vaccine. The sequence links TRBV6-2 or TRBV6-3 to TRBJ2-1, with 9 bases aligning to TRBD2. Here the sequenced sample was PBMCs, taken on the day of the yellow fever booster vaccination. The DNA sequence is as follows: TGTGCCAGCAGTTACAAGCGGCTCCGCGTTAGGTTGGGTAGCGGGAGCTGGGATGAGCAGTTCTTC. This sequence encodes CASSYKRLRVRLGSGSWDEQFF.